This T cell receptor (beta chain) derives from a study of CD8 T cells in ankylosing spondylitis. The study, taken as a whole, reports: Relatively rare in peripheral blood, disease-linked clones were also CD8+. A motif in TCR beta, a set of roughly 8 highly homologous variants, appeared characteristic of ankylosing spondylitis blood. Several of the motif variants were reported before in synovial fluid and blood from reactive arthritis.

TCRdb called the 5' RACE reads again in MiXCR, with one record for every CDR3 protein. Of more than 400,000 distinct CDR3 sequences listed, under 5.5% are singletons. Trimming cost V 0 bases and J 8 bases; bases outside gene matches: 7. Germline-derived CDR1 and CDR2 are SGHRS and YFSETQ. This CDR3 comprises 15 residues. This clonotype was detected many times. What it binds is not known. The sequenced sample was blood, either unsorted or a sorted T cell fraction (not recorded which). This rearrangement joins TRBV5-1 to TRBJ1-4; 7 nucleotides match TRBD1. The receptor was isolated from a male donor with ankylosing spondylitis. The CDR3 nucleotides read TGCGCCAGCAGCTTGGAGGGGGCCTGGGAAGAAAAACTGTTTTTT. It yields the protein CASSLEGAWEEKLFF.